Below are 21 T cell receptor beta chains sequenced from a single sample in a study of T cell changes during pregnancy in multiple sclerosis (dated by TCRdb to about 2019). Libraries were prepared through the immunoSEQ multiplex PCR assay. Here the immuneACCESS table is served through TCRdb, limited to in-frame sequences with V and J called. Missing clones are a known gap in these copies; in checked studies unresolved V genes cover under half, and the rest lacks a known reason. The sample table lists tens of thousands of clones, around nine tenths of them with a count of one. Roughly an eighth of the sample is held by the ten biggest clonotypes. The material was CD8+ T cells from peripheral blood mononuclear cells, obtained in the first trimester of pregnancy. These receptors were obtained from a female donor with multiple sclerosis, enrolled in a pregnancy study.

This chain joins TRBV2 and TRBJ1-1; TRBD1 is a possible D gene (6 bases). This CDR3 is 12 amino acids long. V lost 9 bases, J lost 3 bases, and 11 bases lay in between. Germline V gene data show CDR1 as SNHLY and CDR2 as FYNNEI. In DNA, the CDR3 is TGTGCCAGGGACAGAGGCGACACTGAAGCTTTCTTT. It yields the protein CARDRGDTEAFF.

As DNA, the CDR3 is TGCGCCAGCAGCCCCCTCGAGTTAAGAACTGGGGCCAACGTCCTGACTTTC. Amino acids: CASSPLELRTGANVLTF. The chain is built from TRBV4-1 and TRBJ2-6; D uncertain. Trimming left V 4 bases short and J 2 bases short, with 15 bases between. The CDR3 loop spans 17 amino acids. The germline V gene has CDR1 MGHRA and CDR2 YSYEKL.

This clone was seen more than once but under ten times. The chain has TRBV11-3 and TRBJ2-2; D gene ambiguous. Germline CDR1 SGHNT, CDR2 YENEEA. The CDR3 has 12 residues. Trimming pared 4 bases from V and 6 bases from J, leaving 6 bases between. Here the CDR3 DNA reads TGTGCCAGCAGCTCTTTTGCCGGGGAGCTGTTTTTT. Translating gives CASSSFAGELFF.

This clone has only one observation. The gene calls are TRBV7-8 and TRBJ2-7; TRBD2 matches 7 bases. The length of the CDR3 is 16 residues. The J segment lost 7 bases and the V segment lost 5 bases, leaving 17 bases of the junction unmatched. Germline V lookup: CDR1 SGHVS, CDR2 FQNEAQ. CDR3 sequence reads: CASSPRRTSSDGEQYF. CDR3 sequence (DNA): TGTGCCAGCAGCCCCCGCCGGACTAGTAGTGATGGGGAGCAGTACTTC.

The chain is built from TRBV28 and TRBJ2-1; 10 nucleotides agree with TRBD2. Germline lookup yields CDR1 MDHEN and CDR2 SYDVKM. The CDR3 contains 14 residues. After removal of 6 bases from V and 4 bases from J, the junction contained 3 bases not matched to a gene. The CDR3 nucleotides are TGTGCCAGCAGCGGACTAGCGGATTACAATGAGCAGTTCTTC. It is translated as CASSGLADYNEQFF. Full variable domain (outside the CDR3, taken from reference TRBV28 and TRBJ2-1): DVKVTQSSRYLVKRTGEKVFLECVQDMDHENMFWYRQDPGLGLRLIYFSYDVKMKEKGDIPEGYSVSREKKERFSLILESASTNQTSMYLCASSGLADYNEQFFGPGTRLTVL.

This rearrangement joins TRBV29-1 to TRBJ2-5, with D maybe TRBD1 (8 bases). In germline, CDR1 is SQVTM, CDR2 ANQGSEA. Between the trimmed V and J ends, which lost 5 bases and 3 bases, there was a span of 19 bases. The CDR3 contains 15 residues. The CDR3, as DNA: TGCAGCGTTTTCGGGAGGACAGGGAGTAAAGAGACCCAGTACTTC. It is translated as CSVFGRTGSKETQYF.

The chain links TRBV28 to TRBJ2-7; a weak D match, TRBD2 (5 bases). Germline V gives CDR1 MDHEN, CDR2 SYDVKM. The CDR3 contains 18 residues. Trimming removed 4 bases from V and 2 bases from J, with 24 bases in between. Written as DNA, the CDR3 is TGTGCCAGCAGTTGGTATCCCCCCTCCGGACTGAAAACCTACGAGCAGTACTTC. Translation gives CASSWYPPSGLKTYEQYF. Filled out from reference TRBV28 and TRBJ2-7, the complete variable domain reads DVKVTQSSRYLVKRTGEKVFLECVQDMDHENMFWYRQDPGLGLRLIYFSYDVKMKEKGDIPEGYSVSREKKERFSLILESASTNQTSMYLCASSWYPPSGLKTYEQYFGPGTRLTVT.

The table lists this clone with a count of one. In DNA form, the CDR3 reads TGCAGCGTTCAGGGGAAAATATCGGGCGAGCAGTACTTC. Translating it yields CSVQGKISGEQYF. The chain combines TRBV29-1 with TRBJ2-7; possible D gene TRBD1, 6 bases. CDR1 SQVTM and CDR2 ANQGSEA come from the germline V gene. The V gene lost 5 bases and the J gene lost 6 bases, with 17 bases spanning the gap. The CDR3 spans 13 residues.

This chain uses TRBV6-5 with TRBJ2-7; TRBD2 agrees at 8 bases. CDR1 and CDR2 (germline): MNHEY, SVGAGI. The junction had 8 bases not matched to a gene; V was cut back by 5 bases and J by 5 bases. The CDR3 totals 14 residues. The CDR3 nucleotides read TGTGCCAGCAGTCTACGGGGGGGCGGGCACGAGCAGTACTTC. Translating gives CASSLRGGGHEQYF.

This chain links TRBV5-1 with TRBJ1-1; 11 bases are shared with TRBD1. The CDR3 extends over 14 amino acids. V lost 4 bases, J lost 4 bases, and 3 bases stayed unmatched. The germline CDR1 and CDR2 sequences are SGHRS and YFSETQ. CDR3 loop: CASSPDRGLTEAFF. For the CDR3, the DNA is TGCGCCAGCAGCCCGGACAGGGGGCTCACTGAAGCTTTCTTT.

The chain recombines TRBV4-2 with TRBJ2-1; TRBD2 agrees at 9 bases. CDR1 is LGHNA and CDR2 is YNFKEQ in the germline V gene. CDR3 length equals 18 residues. Trimming at V came to 0 bases and at J to 9 bases, leaving 15 bases not matched to a gene. The DNA of the CDR3 is TGTGCCAGCAGCCAAGAAGAAGGGTCTAGCGGGACAGTAATTGAGCAGTTCTTC. It is translated as CASSQEEGSSGTVIEQFF.

This sequence joins TRBV18 and TRBJ2-7, with a tentative D call TRBD2 (6 bases). Germline loops: CDR1 KGHSH, CDR2 LQKENI. Trimming shortened V by 7 bases and J by 5 bases, and 12 bases separated the two germline ends. The CDR3 is 12 amino acids. CDR3: CASWRGSDEQYF. DNA for the CDR3: TGTGCCAGCTGGAGGGGAAGCGACGAGCAGTACTTC.

This clone showed up just once. The chain recombines TRBV15 with TRBJ2-7; 8 bases fit TRBD1. There are 21 residues in the CDR3. Germline V gene sequence: CDR1 LNHNV, CDR2 YYDKDF (reference sequence). The V segment lost 8 bases and the J segment 1 base; nucleotides outside the gene matches: 28. The CDR3 DNA follows: TGTGCCACCTCCACACCAACATCCACTCCCCGGGACAGGATCATTTCCTACGAGCAGTACTTC. Translation gives CATSTPTSTPRDRIISYEQYF.

The rearrangement links TRBV11-2 to TRBJ2-7; unclear D gene. The CDR3 totals 12 residues. With 5 bases removed from V and 6 bases from J, the gap between germline ends came to 11 bases. The germline CDR1 and CDR2 sequences are SGHAT and FQNNGV. CDR3: CASSDIWFEQYF. DNA for the CDR3: TGTGCCAGCAGCGACATCTGGTTCGAGCAGTACTTC.

The chain has TRBV4-1 and TRBJ1-5; D possibly corresponds to TRBD1 (6 bases). The CDR3 is made up of 15 amino acids. In germline, CDR1 is MGHRA, CDR2 YSYEKL. The V gene lost 0 bases and the J gene lost 5 bases, with 11 bases spanning the gap. CDR3 residues: CASSQESPGDQPQHF. In nucleotides, the CDR3 is TGCGCCAGCAGCCAAGAGTCGCCAGGGGATCAGCCCCAGCATTTT.

In DNA, the CDR3 is TGTGCCAGCAGCCCGGACAGGGCGAACACCGGGGAGCTGTTTTTT. Translation gives CASSPDRANTGELFF. V usage is TRBV5-6 and J usage is TRBJ2-2; 8 positions agree with TRBD1. The CDR3 length is 15 residues. The germline V gene encodes CDR1 SGHDT and CDR2 YYEEEE. With V trimmed by 4 bases and J by 0 bases, 2 bases remained unmatched.

The J gene is TRBJ2-7, the V gene TRBV4-1; D possibly corresponds to TRBD2 (5 bases). This CDR3 has 14 amino acids. With 1 base removed from V and 0 bases from J, the gap between germline ends came to 7 bases. Germline values: CDR1 MGHRA, CDR2 YSYEKL. The chain's CDR3 is CASSQVRDSYEQYF. The DNA for the CDR3 is TGCGCCAGCAGCCAAGTCCGGGACTCCTACGAGCAGTACTTC.

The chain uses TRBV19 and TRBJ2-7; TRBD2 matches at 9 bases. The germline gives CDR1 LNHDA, CDR2 SQIVND (reference sequence). The CDR3 sequence is 13 residues long. V trimming: 3 bases; J trimming: 5 bases; junction bases outside the gene matches: 2. CDR3 residues: CASSISSGNEQYF. Here the CDR3 DNA reads TGTGCCAGTAGTATCTCTAGCGGGAACGAGCAGTACTTC.

The chain carries TRBV19 and TRBJ2-7; D might be TRBD2 (5 bases). Germline CDR1 LNHDA, CDR2 SQIVND (reference sequence). V was shortened by 6 bases and J by 0 bases, with 6 bases between the two germline ends. The CDR3 has 12 residues. DNA of the CDR3: TGTGCCAGTAGGGGGAGCTCCTACGAGCAGTACTTC. This encodes CASRGSSYEQYF. The whole variable domain, remainder taken from reference TRBV19 and TRBJ2-7, is DGGITQSPKYLFRKEGQNVTLSCEQNLNHDAMYWYRQDPGQGLRLIYYSQIVNDFQKGDIAEGYSVSREKKESFPLTVTSAQKNPTAFYLCASRGSSYEQYFGPGTRLTVT.

This chain connects TRBV7-9 to TRBJ2-2; 9 bases align to TRBD1. The CDR3 sequence is 19 residues long. In germline, CDR1 is SEHNR, CDR2 FQNEAQ (reference sequence). The V segment lost 5 bases and the J segment 0 bases; nucleotides outside the gene matches: 13. The CDR3 nucleotides read TGTGCCAGCAGCCAGGGGGGGACAGGGCGCCATTCGAACACCGGGGAGCTGTTTTTT. Translated, it gives CASSQGGTGRHSNTGELFF.

CDR3 nucleotide sequence: TGTGCCTGGAGTCCTCGGGACAGGGAAAGCACAGATACGCAGTATTTT. Translation: CAWSPRDRESTDTQYF. The rearrangement links TRBV30 to TRBJ2-3, with TRBD1 matching over 9 bases. CDR3 length: 16 residues. Trimming took 2 bases from V and 0 from J; bases not matched to a gene: 6. CDR1 and CDR2 from the germline V gene are GTSNPN and SVGIG (reference sequence).